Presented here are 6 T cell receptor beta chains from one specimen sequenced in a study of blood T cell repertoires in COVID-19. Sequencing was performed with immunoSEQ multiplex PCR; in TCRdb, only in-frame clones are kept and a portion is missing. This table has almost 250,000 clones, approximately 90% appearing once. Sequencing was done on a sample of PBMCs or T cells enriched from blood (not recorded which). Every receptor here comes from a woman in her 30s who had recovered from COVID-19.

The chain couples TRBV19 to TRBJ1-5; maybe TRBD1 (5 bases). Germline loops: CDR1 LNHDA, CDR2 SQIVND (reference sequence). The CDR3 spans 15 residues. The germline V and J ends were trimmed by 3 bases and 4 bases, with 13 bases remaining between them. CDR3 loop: CASSIGGTRNQPQHF. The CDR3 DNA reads TGTGCCAGTAGTATCGGGGGTACCCGAAATCAGCCCCAGCATTTT.

CDR3 amino acids: CASSDDSPNQPQHF. The DNA for the CDR3 is TGTGCCAGCAGCGACGACAGTCCCAATCAGCCCCAGCATTTT. The chain links TRBV6-2 or TRBV6-3 to TRBJ1-5; possible D gene TRBD1, 5 bases. This CDR3 contains 14 residues. The germline V gene encodes CDR1 MNHEY and CDR2 SVGEGT. V gave up 6 bases and J gave up 3 bases, with 12 bases separating them.

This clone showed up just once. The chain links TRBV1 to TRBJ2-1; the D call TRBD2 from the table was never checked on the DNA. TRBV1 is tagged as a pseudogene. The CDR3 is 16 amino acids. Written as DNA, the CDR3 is TGCACCAGCAGCCAAGATCTCTGGAGCTCCTACAATGAGCAGTTCTTC. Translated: CTSSQDLWSSYNEQFF.

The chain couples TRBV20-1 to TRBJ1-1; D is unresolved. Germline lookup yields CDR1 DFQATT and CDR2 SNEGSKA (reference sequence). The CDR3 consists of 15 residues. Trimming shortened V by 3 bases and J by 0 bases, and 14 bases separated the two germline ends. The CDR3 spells CSASGSRAVNTEAFF. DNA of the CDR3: TGCAGTGCTAGTGGTTCGAGGGCGGTGAACACTGAAGCTTTCTTT.

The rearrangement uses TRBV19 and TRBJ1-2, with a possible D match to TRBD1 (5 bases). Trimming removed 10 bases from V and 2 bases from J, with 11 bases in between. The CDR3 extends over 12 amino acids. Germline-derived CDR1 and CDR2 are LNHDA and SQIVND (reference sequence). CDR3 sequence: CATQQGNYGYTF. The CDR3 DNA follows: TGTGCCACCCAGCAGGGAAACTATGGCTACACCTTC.

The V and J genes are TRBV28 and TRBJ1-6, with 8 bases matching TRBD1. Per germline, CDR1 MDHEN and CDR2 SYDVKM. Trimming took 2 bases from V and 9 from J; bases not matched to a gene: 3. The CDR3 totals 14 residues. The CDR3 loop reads CASSLDQGASPLHF. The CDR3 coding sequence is TGTGCCAGCAGTTTAGATCAGGGGGCTTCACCCCTCCACTTT. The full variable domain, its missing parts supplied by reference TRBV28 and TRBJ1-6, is DVKVTQSSRYLVKRTGEKVFLECVQDMDHENMFWYRQDPGLGLRLIYFSYDVKMKEKGDIPEGYSVSREKKERFSLILESASTNQTSMYLCASSLDQGASPLHFGNGTRLTVT.